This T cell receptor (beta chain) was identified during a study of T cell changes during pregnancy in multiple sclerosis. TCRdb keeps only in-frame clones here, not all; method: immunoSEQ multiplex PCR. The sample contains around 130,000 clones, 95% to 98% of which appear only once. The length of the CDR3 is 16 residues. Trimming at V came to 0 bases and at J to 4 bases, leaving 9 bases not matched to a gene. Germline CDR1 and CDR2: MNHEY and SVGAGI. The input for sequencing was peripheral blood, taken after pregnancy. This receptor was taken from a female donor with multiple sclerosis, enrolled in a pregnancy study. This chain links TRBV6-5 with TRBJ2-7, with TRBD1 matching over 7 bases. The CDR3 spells CASSYSVEGQPYEQYF. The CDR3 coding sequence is TGTGCCAGCAGTTACTCGGTAGAGGGACAGCCTTACGAGCAGTACTTC.